A single sample is the source of the 22 T cell receptor beta chains below, sequenced in a study of memory CD4+ T cells and cytomegalovirus serostatus. Sequenced by immunoSEQ multiplex PCR; TCRdb stores in-frame clones only, minus some. The sample holds 50,000 to 75,000 clones, approximately 78% seen once. Single viable CD3+CD4+CD8-CD45RO+ cells were sorted as the memory CD4+ T cells. Input material: memory CD4+ T cells from blood. The receptors derive from an adult in good health and CMV-seronegative.

The chain employs TRBV11-2 and TRBJ1-5, with TRBD1 matching 7 bases. V dropped 1 base and J dropped 3; count of bases not matched to a gene: 3. Germline CDR1 SGHAT, CDR2 FQNNGV. This CDR3 is built from 15 residues. The CDR3 protein is CASSLGGQYNQPQHF. CDR3 bases: TGTGCCAGCAGCTTAGGGGGACAGTACAATCAGCCCCAGCATTTT.

The chain couples TRBV9 to TRBJ2-7, with 9 nucleotides matching TRBD1. The CDR3 length is 14 residues. Germline CDR1 is SGDLS and CDR2 is YYNGEE. J lost 3 bases, V lost 0 bases, and 1 base had no gene match. CDR3 sequence: CASSVEGQGYEQYF. CDR3 in DNA: TGTGCCAGCAGCGTAGAGGGACAGGGCTACGAGCAGTACTTC.

This clone was detected a few times. CDR3 nucleotides: TGTGCCAGCAGCATCGACAGGGTGGGAAACACCATATATTTT. It is translated as CASSIDRVGNTIYF. The chain recombines TRBV5-4 with TRBJ1-3; 7 bases line up with TRBD1. The V gene end was trimmed by 4 bases and the J gene end by 4 bases; junction bases not matched to a gene: 5. Germline CDR1 reads SGHNT; CDR2 reads YYREEE (reference sequence). The CDR3 length is 14 residues.

This chain links TRBV7-6 with TRBJ2-2, with a tentative D call TRBD2 (6 bases). The germline gives CDR1 SGHVS, CDR2 FNYEAQ. The CDR3 sequence is 16 residues long. The V end lost 1 base, the J end lost 5 bases, and 14 bases lay between the germline ends. This chain's CDR3 is CASSLGPGAATGELFF. CDR3 DNA: TGTGCCAGCAGCTTAGGCCCGGGAGCGGCAACCGGGGAGCTGTTTTTT.

This chain uses TRBV18 with TRBJ1-1; 7 bases map to TRBD1. The CDR3 runs to 13 residues. Trimming took 4 bases from V and 5 from J; bases not matched to a gene: 4. Germline V gene lookup returns CDR1 KGHSH and CDR2 LQKENI. The CDR3: CASSLGQDTEAFF. The CDR3, as DNA: TGTGCCAGCTCACTCGGACAGGATACTGAAGCTTTCTTT.

The chain uses TRBV4-1 and TRBJ2-5, with unresolved D. The CDR3 has 14 amino acids. CDR1 is MGHRA, CDR2 YSYEKL, per germline. Trimming took 0 bases from V and 1 from J, leaving 6 bases between them. The CDR3 reads CASSQDSAQETQYF. The CDR3 coding sequence is TGCGCCAGCAGCCAAGACTCCGCCCAAGAGACCCAGTACTTC.

The rearrangement joins TRBV4-1 to TRBJ2-5; 15 positions match TRBD2. Germline assignment: CDR1 MGHRA and CDR2 YSYEKL. This CDR3 is 20 amino acids long. V trimming: 3 bases; J trimming: 1 base; junction bases outside the gene matches: 12. The CDR3 spells CASSHPGLAGGGPLQETQYF. The CDR3 DNA sequence: TGCGCCAGCAGCCACCCGGGACTAGCGGGAGGTGGGCCCCTCCAAGAGACCCAGTACTTC.

The chain links TRBV18 to TRBJ2-2, with 7 bases identical to TRBD2. CDR3 length: 17 residues. Germline loops: CDR1 KGHSH, CDR2 LQKENI. V lost 1 base to trimming and J lost 6 bases; unmatched junction nucleotides: 11. CDR3: CASSPQPPGGGAGELFF. The CDR3 DNA reads TGTGCCAGCTCACCACAACCACCGGGAGGTGGAGCCGGGGAGCTGTTTTTT.

By proportion, this clone is medium-sized. The CDR3 region is CASSAGTGLRETQYF. The CDR3 DNA reads as TGTGCCAGTAGTGCCGGGACAGGGCTTAGGGAGACCCAGTACTTC. The gene calls are TRBV19 and TRBJ2-5; TRBD1 agrees at 9 bases. V gave up 5 bases and J gave up 5 bases; unmatched junction bases: 9. The germline gives CDR1 LNHDA, CDR2 SQIVND (reference sequence). The CDR3 length is 15 residues. Drawing the rest from reference TRBV19 and TRBJ2-5, the complete variable domain is DGGITQSPKYLFRKEGQNVTLSCEQNLNHDAMYWYRQDPGQGLRLIYYSQIVNDFQKGDIAEGYSVSREKKESFPLTVTSAQKNPTAFYLCASSAGTGLRETQYFGPGTRLLVL.

This chain joins TRBV4-1 and TRBJ1-4; the D is unclear. Germline V gene sequence: CDR1 MGHRA, CDR2 YSYEKL. This CDR3 region has 16 residues. V gave up 11 bases and J gave up 0 bases, with 19 bases separating them. CDR3 amino acids: CAERVGVWATNEKLFF. The CDR3 nucleotides read TGCGCCGAGAGGGTGGGAGTGTGGGCAACTAATGAAAAACTGTTTTTT.

The chain joins TRBV7-3 to TRBJ2-7; a possible D gene is TRBD1 (6 bases). CDR3 size: 13 residues. V gave up 5 bases and J gave up 4 bases, with 12 bases separating them. Per the germline V gene, CDR1 is SGHTA and CDR2 is FQGTGA. CDR3 protein: CASSLTTGYEQYF. The CDR3 coding sequence is TGTGCCAGCAGCCTTACCACAGGGTACGAGCAGTACTTC.

The V gene is TRBV28, the J gene TRBJ1-6; a possible D gene is TRBD1 (5 bases). CDR1 and CDR2 (germline): MDHEN, SYDVKM. The V end was cut by 3 bases, the J end by 7 bases, with 16 bases between. This CDR3 has 16 amino acids. This chain's CDR3 is CASSFGAAGMNSPLHF. The CDR3 coding sequence is TGTGCCAGCAGTTTTGGTGCGGCAGGGATGAATTCACCCCTCCACTTT.

Only one count was recorded for this clone. The chain is built from TRBV2 and TRBJ2-5; D tentatively fits TRBD1 or TRBD2 (7 bases each). The CDR3 extends over 13 amino acids. Germline CDR1 is SNHLY and CDR2 is FYNNEI. Deletions cut 6 bases from V and 5 bases from J, with 13 bases between. The CDR3 spells CASRYRGGETQYF. The DNA of the CDR3 is TGTGCCAGCAGGTACAGGGGAGGGGAGACCCAGTACTTC.

The chain couples TRBV5-1 to TRBJ1-1; TRBD1 matches 8 bases. The V gene's germline CDR1 is SGHRS and CDR2 YFSETQ. With 3 bases clipped from V and 2 bases from J, the junction kept 6 bases outside the gene matches. The length of the CDR3 is 15 residues. The CDR3 DNA sequence: TGCGCCAGCAGCTACGGACAGGGCAGCAACACTGAAGCTTTCTTT. This gives the protein CASSYGQGSNTEAFF.

The sample holds a few counts of this clone. This chain joins TRBV2 and TRBJ2-5; tentatively, D is TRBD1 (6 bases). Trimming stripped 0 bases from V and 5 bases from J, with 13 bases between. The germline CDR1 and CDR2 sequences are SNHLY and FYNNEI. The CDR3 contains 15 residues. This CDR3 reads CASSEALVRGETQYF. The CDR3 coding sequence is TGTGCCAGCAGTGAAGCGCTAGTGAGGGGGGAGACCCAGTACTTC.

This clone was found a few times. The chain employs TRBV18 and TRBJ1-2; tentative D call: TRBD1 (5 bases). The CDR3 sequence is 14 residues long. The V end lost 3 bases, the J end lost 8 bases, and 16 bases lay between the germline ends. Germline CDR1 and CDR2: KGHSH and LQKENI. The CDR3 bases are TGTGCCAGCTCACCTAGGGACGCCCCAGAAGGCTACACCTTC. Translated: CASSPRDAPEGYTF. Full variable domain (outside the CDR3, taken from reference TRBV18 and TRBJ1-2): NAGVMQNPRHLVRRRGQEARLRCSPMKGHSHVYWYRQLPEEGLKFMVYLQKENIIDESGMPKERFSAEFPKEGPSILRIQQVVRGDSAAYFCASSPRDAPEGYTFGSGTRLTVV.

The chain recombines TRBV7-9 with TRBJ1-4; D remains unclear. The ends were cut back, 1 base at V and 8 bases at J, with 11 bases in the middle. This CDR3 contains 14 residues. Per the germline V gene, CDR1 is SEHNR and CDR2 is FQNEAQ (reference sequence). CDR3: CASSLGKSGEKLFF. Written as DNA, the CDR3 is TGTGCCAGCAGCTTAGGGAAGTCGGGGGAAAAACTGTTTTTT.

The rearrangement joins TRBV14 to TRBJ2-5; perhaps TRBD1 as D (8 bases). CDR1 is SGHDN, CDR2 FVKESK, per germline. The CDR3 is 14 residues long. The ends were cut back, 6 bases at V and 4 bases at J, with 15 bases in the middle. The CDR3 DNA sequence: TGTGCCAGCAGGCAACAGGGGGAGGGAGAGACCCAGTACTTC. It codes for CASRQQGEGETQYF.

This chain connects TRBV5-8 to TRBJ1-5; 9 bases line up with TRBD1. From germline, CDR1 is SGHTS and CDR2 YDEGEE. The junction had 2 bases not matched to a gene; V was cut back by 0 bases and J by 1 base. The CDR3 runs to 16 residues. The CDR3 sequence: CASSLGTGVSNQPQHF. The CDR3 DNA sequence: TGTGCCAGCAGCTTGGGGACAGGGGTCAGCAATCAGCCCCAGCATTTT.

The chain recombines TRBV27 with TRBJ2-7, with 14 bases fitting TRBD2. V was clipped by 5 bases and J by 0 bases; unmatched bases: 12. The CDR3 is 19 amino acids. Per the germline V gene, CDR1 is MNHEY and CDR2 is SMNVEV (reference sequence). The CDR3 loop reads CASSARTSGGSISSYEQYF. As DNA, the CDR3 is TGTGCCAGCAGTGCGCGGACTAGCGGGGGGAGTATCAGCTCCTACGAGCAGTACTTC.

The table lists this clone with a few counts. The rearrangement joins TRBV11-2 to TRBJ2-2; 12 nucleotides line up with TRBD2. Looked up from germline, CDR1 is SGHAT and CDR2 is FQNNGV. Trimming removed 5 bases from V and 7 bases from J; junction bases left unmatched: 11. This CDR3 contains 17 residues. CDR3 protein: CASSPTRLAGVDGELFF. The CDR3 bases are TGTGCCAGCAGCCCAACAAGACTAGCGGGAGTCGACGGGGAGCTGTTTTTT.

The gene calls are TRBV19 and TRBJ1-1; the D is unclear. The CDR3 loop spans 13 amino acids. The V end lost 9 bases, the J end lost 4 bases, and 15 bases lay between the germline ends. The germline gives CDR1 LNHDA, CDR2 SQIVND (reference sequence). DNA for the CDR3: TGTGCCAGCCTCTGGGGTTTAGGCACTGAAGCTTTCTTT. Encoded protein: CASLWGLGTEAFF.